This TCR beta chain was sequenced for a study of OX40 agonist ivuxolimab in advanced cancers. Regarding the study as a whole: The mean number of expanded clones was higher in CD8+ T cells than in CD4+. Within 6 weeks, CD4+ and CD8+ blood T cells expanded clonally at 0.1 to 3.0 mg/kg.

Regarding this clone: Its specificity is not known.

Assay: immunoSEQ multiplex PCR; the TCRdb copy retains only in-frame clones and omits some. The table lists fewer than 45,000 clones, about 86% of them singletons. The sample consisted of CD4+ or CD8+ T cells sorted from blood, taken in a trial of the OX40 agonist ivuxolimab. This TCR derives from an adult with an advanced solid tumor such as melanoma, head and neck, liver or kidney cancer.

This CDR3 is CASSFNPYNEQFF. CDR3 in DNA: TGTGCCAGCAGCTTTAACCCCTACAATGAGCAGTTCTTC. The chain has TRBV7-2 and TRBJ2-1; no definite D call. V lost 3 bases and J 2 bases, leaving 5 bases between the germline ends. CDR3 length: 13 residues. The germline gives CDR1 SGHTA, CDR2 FQGNSA.